Listed below are T cell receptor beta chains from one sample, sequenced in a study of glioma-infiltrating T cells. TCRdb analysed the multiplex PCR reads with MiXCR anew, one entry per CDR3 protein. The data contain a few hundred thousand distinct CDR3 sequences, 41% of them seen just once; the ten biggest clones take up 12%. Sequencing was carried out using glioma tissue, nonneoplastic brain tissue, or PBMCs (not recorded which). These receptors all come from a human donor with low-grade glioma or glioblastoma, undergoing nonglioma brain surgery, or in good health (not recorded which). CDR3s include the opening cysteine and the closing phenylalanine or tryptophan. The D gene is left open where the match is weak. Only some rows state a clone size, as once, few, many or a class for expanded clones.

TRBV11-2	once	TRBJ2-1	.	TGTGCCAGCAGCCCTAGGCTGGGGGTGAGGAGGAATGAGCAGTTCTTC	CASSPRLGVRRNEQFF
TRBV11-2	.	TRBJ2-7	.	TGTGCCAGCAGCCGTAGCACGGAAGAGCAGTACTTC	CASSRSTEEQYF
TRBV2	.	TRBJ2-5	.	TGTGCCAGCAGTGTAGGGGGGTCTGAGACCCAGTACTTC	CASSVGGSETQYF
TRBV28	.	TRBJ2-7	TRBD1	TGTGCCAGCAGTTTACGCCTCAGGGGGCTATACGAGCAGTACTTC	CASSLRLRGLYEQYF
TRBV27	.	TRBJ2-3	.	TGTGCCAGCAGCCAAGCCAGATACACAGATACGCAGTATTTT	CASSQARYTDTQYF
TRBV20-1	few	TRBJ2-7	TRBD1	TGCAGTGCCGCAGGGGGCTCCTACGAGCAGTACTTC	CSAAGGSYEQYF
TRBV12-3/TRBV12-4	.	TRBJ1-5	.	TGTGCCAGCAGTTTCGAGGGAGGCGGCAATCAGCCCCAGCATTTT	CASSFEGGGNQPQHF
TRBV5-4	.	TRBJ2-7	TRBD2	TGTGCCAGCAATCCGAGCGGGAGCCGGGAGCAGTACTTC	CASNPSGSREQYF
TRBV5-1	.	TRBJ2-3	TRBD1	TGCGCCAGCAGCTTACGACAGGGGGTAGAAGATACGCAGTATTTT	CASSLRQGVEDTQYF
TRBV27	many	TRBJ2-1	TRBD1	TGTGCCAGCAGTCCCCGGACAGGGTCCTACAATGAGCAGTTCTTC	CASSPRTGSYNEQFF
TRBV6-1	many	TRBJ2-3	.	TGTGCCAGCAGTCCTTATCACCCAGGGAGTGGAGAGACAGATACGCAGTATTTT	CASSPYHPGSGETDTQYF
TRBV7-2	.	TRBJ1-1	.	TGTGCCAGCAGCGGGCGGACGAGGGGAGGGACTGAAGCTTTCTTT	CASSGRTRGGTEAFF
TRBV7-9	few	TRBJ2-1	.	TGTGCCAGCAGCCCTGGGCGGGGCCGATACAATGAGCAGTTCTTC	CASSPGRGRYNEQFF
TRBV7-6	.	TRBJ2-1	TRBD2	TGTGCCAGCAGCTTAGTTGGAGGACTAGCCGGTGTGCAGTTCTTC	CASSLVGGLAGVQFF
TRBV6-5	few	TRBJ2-2	.	TGTGCCAGCAGTTACCGGTCTGGTGCGAACACCGGGGAGCTGTTTTTT	CASSYRSGANTGELFF
TRBV7-2	once	TRBJ2-2	.	TGTGCCAGCAGCTCCTCCTCGGGACTGGAAATAGAGCTGTTTTTT	CASSSSSGLEIELFF
TRBV20-1	.	TRBJ2-7	.	TGCAGTGCTAGAGCCCGCCAGGACTCCTACGAGCAGTACTTC	CSARARQDSYEQYF
TRBV28	.	TRBJ1-3	.	TGTGCCAGCAGTAGCAGAAAACGGGTCTCTGGAAACACCATATATTTT	CASSSRKRVSGNTIYF
TRBV19	.	TRBJ1-1	.	TGTGCCAGTATGAAATTTTTTCTTCAGAACACTGAAGCTTTCTTT	CASMKFFLQNTEAFF
TRBV28	many	TRBJ1-2	TRBD1	TGTGCCAGCAGGCCGGGACAGAACTATGGCTACACCTTC	CASRPGQNYGYTF
TRBV5-4	once	TRBJ1-4	.	TGTGCCAGCAGCCCGGGGGATTCAACTAATGAAAAACTGTTTTTT	CASSPGDSTNEKLFF
TRBV7-3	.	TRBJ2-3	.	TGTGCCAGCACCTTAAGCGGTCAGGGGGGAGATACGCAGTATTTT	CASTLSGQGGDTQYF
TRBV6-1	many	TRBJ2-7	.	TGTGCCAGCAGTTACCAGGGGGGAAGACAGTACTTC	CASSYQGGRQYF
TRBV5-4	once	TRBJ2-7	.	TGTGCCAGCAGCCTGGGGGCGGGACCCTCTTACGAGCAGTATTTC	CASSLGAGPSYEQYF
TRBV20-1	few	TRBJ2-7	.	TGCAGTTTGGACATGTCCTCCTACGAGCAGTACTTC	CSLDMSSYEQYF
TRBV20-1	many	TRBJ2-1	TRBD2	TGCATCATAACGACTAGCGCGGATGAGCAGTTCTTC	CIITTSADEQFF
TRBV28	.	TRBJ1-4	TRBD1	TGTGCCGGAAGGACAGGGGTAGGTGAAAAACTGTTTTTT	CAGRTGVGEKLFF
TRBV7-2	.	TRBJ1-2	.	TGTGCCAGCAGCTTAGGAGCAGAGGCGGGGTATGGCTACACCTTC	CASSLGAEAGYGYTF
TRBV7-2	.	TRBJ2-2	.	TGTGCCAGCAGCGAACAGGCAGGGTTTAACACCGGGGAGCTGTTTTTT	CASSEQAGFNTGELFF
TRBV18	.	TRBJ2-1	TRBD2	TGTGCCAGCTCACCACTAGCGGGAAGCCAAGAGACCCAGTTCTTC	CASSPLAGSQETQFF
TRBV15	.	TRBJ1-2	.	TGTGCCACCAGCGGAGTTGCAGATCGCGGCTACACCTTC	CATSGVADRGYTF
TRBV24-1	.	TRBJ2-2	TRBD2	TGTGCCACCAGTGATTTGGGGGGACTAACGGGAGGTGTCGGGGAGCTGTTTTTT	CATSDLGGLTGGVGELFF
TRBV4-1	many	TRBJ2-3	.	TGCGCCAGCAGCCGAGCCGGGAGTGGTACAGATACGCAGTATTTT	CASSRAGSGTDTQYF
TRBV4-3	.	TRBJ2-1	.	TGCGCCAGCAGCCAAGAAAGTCCACTAGATTACAATGAGCAGTTCTTC	CASSQESPLDYNEQFF
TRBV12-3/TRBV12-4	.	TRBJ1-2	.	TGTGCCAGCAGTTCCGGGTTCGATGGCTACACCTTC	CASSSGFDGYTF
TRBV6-2/TRBV6-3	few	TRBJ1-1	TRBD1	TGTGCCAGCAGTTTGACAGGGGGCCGGGCCACTGAAGCTTTCTTT	CASSLTGGRATEAFF
TRBV15	many	TRBJ2-3	.	TGTGCCACCGAGACCTCGTTTTTGACAGATACGCAGTATTTT	CATETSFLTDTQYF
TRBV28	.	TRBJ1-5	.	TGTGCCAGCAGTTATATTAGCAATCAGCCCCAGCATTTT	CASSYISNQPQHF
TRBV15	.	TRBJ1-1	TRBD1	TGTGCCACCAGCAGAGATTTGGCCGCAGGGGGCAGGACTGAAGCTTTCTTT	CATSRDLAAGGRTEAFF